Below are 30 T cell receptor beta chains sequenced from a single sample in a study of blood T cell repertoires in COVID-19. Using immunoSEQ multiplex PCR, the repertoire was profiled, and TCRdb retains in-frame clones only, with some absent. The sample records some 200,000 clones, roughly 80% being singletons. The sample was PBMCs or T cells enriched from blood (not recorded which). Every receptor here comes from a woman aged 40-49 years with acute COVID-19.

The chain is built from TRBV5-1 and TRBJ2-3; D gene uncertain. Trimming pared 3 bases from V and 6 bases from J, leaving 20 bases between. Germline-derived CDR1 and CDR2 are SGHRS and YFSETQ. The CDR3 has 16 residues. This CDR3 is CASSSPETIDGDTQYF. CDR3 nucleotide sequence: TGCGCCAGCAGCTCCCCCGAGACGATTGACGGGGATACGCAGTATTTT.

This clone was counted between two and nine times. The rearrangement joins TRBV19 to TRBJ1-2, with TRBD1 identical over 11 bases. Germline V gene lookup returns CDR1 LNHDA and CDR2 SQIVND (reference sequence). V lost 3 bases and J lost 4; bases outside the gene matches: 1. This CDR3 comprises 14 residues. The CDR3 loop reads CASSIGQGAYGYTF. In DNA, the CDR3 is TGTGCCAGTAGTATCGGACAGGGGGCCTATGGCTACACCTTC.

This chain connects TRBV3-1 (or the pseudogene TRBV3-2) to TRBJ1-6; 10 nucleotides agree with TRBD1. From germline, CDR1 is LGHDT and CDR2 YNNKEL (reference sequence). This CDR3 region has 15 residues. V lost 1 base and J lost 6; bases outside the gene matches: 0. CDR3 region: CASSQGTGGNSPLHF. CDR3 DNA: TGTGCCAGCAGCCAAGGGACAGGGGGTAATTCACCCCTCCACTTT.

The chain is built from TRBV6-2 or TRBV6-3 and TRBJ2-5; 7 bases match TRBD1. The V segment lost 0 bases and the J segment 4 bases; nucleotides outside the gene matches: 8. CDR1 and CDR2 from the germline V gene are MNHEY and SVGEGT. The CDR3 is 16 amino acids. The CDR3 loop is CASSYSMSGQRETQYF. The DNA of the CDR3 is TGTGCCAGCAGTTACTCGATGTCGGGACAGCGAGAGACCCAGTACTTC.

The genes are TRBV27 and TRBJ1-1; D may be TRBD1 (5 bases). CDR1 and CDR2 (germline): MNHEY, SMNVEV (reference sequence). Trimming took off 1 base at V and 5 bases at J, with 11 bases between the two ends. CDR3 size: 14 residues. CDR3 in DNA: TGTGCCAGCAGTTTATACCGTCGGGGGACTGAAGCTTTCTTT. Translation gives CASSLYRRGTEAFF.

The chain uses TRBV2 and TRBJ2-1; 7 positions match TRBD2. The germline CDR1 and CDR2 sequences are SNHLY and FYNNEI. The CDR3 sequence is 13 residues long. The V and J ends lost 6 bases and 4 bases, in that order; junction bases with no gene match: 3. CDR3 amino acids: CASSGTIYNEQFF. CDR3 sequence (DNA): TGTGCCAGCAGCGGGACTATATACAATGAGCAGTTCTTC.

The chain joins TRBV5-1 to TRBJ2-7; 10 bases line up with TRBD1. V shed 3 bases, J shed 3 bases, and the junction held 12 bases outside the gene matches. The germline gives CDR1 SGHRS, CDR2 YFSETQ. The length of the CDR3 is 17 residues. The CDR3 DNA reads as TGCGCCAGCAGCTCCACCTCCGGGACAGGGGCCTTCTACGAGCAGTACTTC. As protein: CASSSTSGTGAFYEQYF.

The chain links TRBV6-5 to TRBJ1-3; D possibly corresponds to TRBD1 (6 bases). V gave up 7 bases and J gave up 0 bases, with 13 bases separating them. The germline gives CDR1 MNHEY, CDR2 SVGAGI. This CDR3 has 15 residues. CDR3 residues: CASTTGPNSGNTIYF. The CDR3 DNA sequence: TGTGCCAGCACCACAGGGCCCAACTCTGGAAACACCATATATTTT.

V usage is TRBV4-3 and J usage is TRBJ2-7, with 9 bases that match TRBD2. V shed 0 bases, J shed 9 bases, and the junction held 3 bases outside the gene matches. Germline lookup yields CDR1 LGHNA and CDR2 YSLEER. The CDR3 loop spans 13 amino acids. The CDR3 loop is CASSQETSGWQYF. DNA for the CDR3: TGCGCCAGCAGCCAAGAAACTAGCGGGTGGCAGTACTTC.

The J gene is TRBJ1-6, the V gene TRBV24-1; weak D call: TRBD1 (5 bases). In germline, CDR1 is KGHDR, CDR2 SFDVKD. The CDR3 loop spans 14 amino acids. The germline V and J ends were trimmed by 3 bases and 6 bases, with 8 bases remaining between them. In nucleotides, the CDR3 is TGTGCCACCAGTGATGCCGGGGGTAATTCACCCCTCCACTTT. Amino acids: CATSDAGGNSPLHF.

The chain employs TRBV7-2 and TRBJ1-5; no definite D call. Germline-derived CDR1 and CDR2 are SGHTA and FQGNSA. The V and J ends lost 1 base and 6 bases respectively, with 7 bases between them. The CDR3 has 13 residues. The CDR3 loop reads CASSLGGSQPQHF. The CDR3, as DNA: TGTGCCAGCAGCTTAGGAGGAAGTCAGCCCCAGCATTTT.

This chain uses TRBV27 with TRBJ2-3; D might be TRBD1 (5 bases). Trimming left V 5 bases short and J 0 bases short, with 15 bases between. The CDR3 totals 16 residues. Germline V CDR1 and CDR2: MNHEY, SMNVEV (reference sequence). The CDR3 DNA reads as TGTGCCAGCAGTCCGATGGGGCTTTCTAGCACAGATACGCAGTATTTT. It codes for CASSPMGLSSTDTQYF.

V is TRBV14 and J is TRBJ1-3, with 7 bases aligning to TRBD1. Germline CDR1 SGHDN, CDR2 FVKESK. The CDR3 totals 15 residues. With V trimmed by 5 bases and J by 0 bases, 4 bases remained unmatched. CDR3 coding DNA: TGTGCCAGCAGCGCCGACAGGGTCTCTGGAAACACCATATATTTT. Its protein product is CASSADRVSGNTIYF.

The J gene is TRBJ2-1, the V gene TRBV5-6; the D gene is possibly TRBD1 (5 bases). Germline V gene lookup returns CDR1 SGHDT and CDR2 YYEEEE. V gave up 3 bases and J gave up 0 bases, with 10 bases separating them. The CDR3 runs 15 residues. CDR3 bases: TGTGCCAGCAGCTACCAGGGTAGCTCCTACAATGAGCAGTTCTTC. Protein: CASSYQGSSYNEQFF.

There are a few counts of this clone. The chain recombines TRBV30 with TRBJ1-5; D perhaps matches TRBD1 (5 bases). CDR1 GTSNPN and CDR2 SVGIG come from the germline V gene (reference sequence). This CDR3 has 12 residues. The germline V and J ends were trimmed by 2 bases and 6 bases, with 8 bases remaining between them. The CDR3: CAWSLGVQPQHF. CDR3 in DNA: TGTGCCTGGAGTTTAGGGGTTCAGCCCCAGCATTTT.

The V call is TRBV4-2, the J call TRBJ2-1; tentatively, D is TRBD2 (5 bases). The CDR3 is made up of 16 amino acids. V was trimmed by 3 bases and J by 0 bases, leaving 12 bases between them. Germline CDR1 and CDR2: LGHNA and YNFKEQ. As DNA, the CDR3 is TGTGCCAGCAGCCAGTATGCTGGGAGCTCCTACAATGAGCAGTTCTTC. Protein product: CASSQYAGSSYNEQFF.

The chain combines TRBV7-2 with TRBJ2-3; 8 bases are a match to TRBD1. Germline lookup yields CDR1 SGHTA and CDR2 FQGNSA. The V and J ends lost 1 base and 4 bases, in that order; junction bases with no gene match: 10. This CDR3 has 17 residues. CDR3 sequence (DNA): TGTGCCAGCAGCTTAGATTCGGAGACAGGGGTAGCAGATACGCAGTATTTT. Translating gives CASSLDSETGVADTQYF.

The gene calls are TRBV5-1 and TRBJ2-7; 8 bases line up with TRBD1. The J segment lost 5 bases and the V segment lost 0 bases, leaving 1 base of the junction unmatched. This CDR3 has 13 residues. Per the germline V gene, CDR1 is SGHRS and CDR2 is YFSETQ. In nucleotides, the CDR3 is TGCGCCAGCAGCTTGGGACAGGGGAACGAGCAGTACTTC. It codes for CASSLGQGNEQYF.

The chain employs TRBV24-1 and TRBJ2-7; 10 bases map to TRBD1. The V gene's germline CDR1 is KGHDR and CDR2 SFDVKD. The V gene end was trimmed by 3 bases and the J gene end by 3 bases; junction bases not matched to a gene: 1. The CDR3 totals 14 residues. CDR3 residues: CATSDGDRGYEQYF. Here the CDR3 DNA reads TGTGCCACCAGTGATGGGGACAGGGGCTACGAGCAGTACTTC.

The genes are TRBV18 and TRBJ2-7, with 7 bases fitting TRBD1. Germline V gene data show CDR1 as KGHSH and CDR2 as LQKENI. This CDR3 is 16 amino acids long. V trimming: 4 bases; J trimming: 3 bases; junction bases outside the gene matches: 12. As DNA, the CDR3 is TGTGCCAGCTCACAGGGGGCGCAGTTCGCTGACTACGAGCAGTACTTC. Its translation: CASSQGAQFADYEQYF.

The CDR3 loop reads CASSLNRVSGELFF. The CDR3 DNA reads TGCGCCAGCAGCTTAAACCGGGTTAGCGGGGAGCTGTTTTTT. This rearrangement joins TRBV10-1 to TRBJ2-2; D gene ambiguous. Per the germline V gene, CDR1 is WNHNN and CDR2 is SYGVQD (reference sequence). Deletions cut 6 bases from V and 7 bases from J, with 15 bases between. This CDR3 contains 14 residues.

The J gene is TRBJ1-1, the V gene TRBV14, with D possibly TRBD1 on 6 matching bases. This CDR3 is 13 amino acids long. Looked up from germline, CDR1 is SGHDN and CDR2 is FVKESK. V shed 3 bases and J shed 6 bases, with 11 bases lying between them. The CDR3 sequence is CASSQVGQSEAFF. The CDR3 DNA sequence: TGTGCCAGCAGCCAGGTTGGACAGTCTGAAGCTTTCTTT.

The genes are TRBV18 and TRBJ1-1, with D possibly TRBD1 on 6 matching bases. The CDR3 is 15 amino acids. With 3 bases removed from V and 3 bases from J, the gap between germline ends came to 14 bases. The germline V gene has CDR1 KGHSH and CDR2 LQKENI. The CDR3 sequence is CASSPPQGWDTEAFF. CDR3 in DNA: TGTGCCAGCTCACCGCCACAGGGATGGGACACTGAAGCTTTCTTT.

The gene calls are TRBV7-9 and TRBJ1-2, with TRBD1 as a possible D gene (6 bases). Trimming cost V 2 bases and J 4 bases, with 17 bases left between them. CDR3 length equals 16 residues. Germline V gene sequence: CDR1 SEHNR, CDR2 FQNEAQ (reference sequence). CDR3 coding DNA: TGTGCCAGCAGCTTATTGTCAGGGGCTGAGGGCTATGGCTACACCTTC. Its protein product is CASSLLSGAEGYGYTF.

The V gene is TRBV25-1, the J gene TRBJ1-1; TRBD1 matches at 7 bases. CDR1 and CDR2 from the germline V gene are MGHDK and SYGVNS. The CDR3 contains 14 residues. Trimming at V came to 6 bases and at J to 1 base, leaving 5 bases not matched to a gene. CDR3 nucleotide sequence: TGTGCCAGCAGGCCGGGACAGCCGAACACTGAAGCTTTCTTT. Translating it yields CASRPGQPNTEAFF.

As DNA, the CDR3 is TGTGCCAGTAGTATAGAGGGCAGGATCTCCTACGAGCAGTACTTC. It encodes CASSIEGRISYEQYF. This chain uses TRBV19 with TRBJ2-7; D ambiguous. V was clipped by 0 bases and J by 0 bases, with 9 bases between them. The CDR3 is 15 residues long. From germline, CDR1 is LNHDA and CDR2 SQIVND (reference sequence).

Written as DNA, the CDR3 is TGTGCCAGCAGCCAAGGGGCCCGTGGAGCTTTCTTT. Translated, it gives CASSQGARGAFF. This chain links TRBV3-1 (or the pseudogene TRBV3-2) with TRBJ1-1; D uncertain. The CDR3 contains 12 residues. In germline, CDR1 is LGHDT, CDR2 YNNKEL (reference sequence). V was pared by 1 base and J by 10 bases, with 10 bases between.

The chain uses TRBV5-5 and TRBJ1-1, with D maybe TRBD1 (5 bases). Germline assignment: CDR1 SGHKS and CDR2 YYEKEE (reference sequence). The CDR3 runs 16 residues. The V gene lost 0 bases and the J gene lost 4 bases, with 16 bases spanning the gap. Written as DNA, the CDR3 is TGTGCCAGCAGCTTGGCAATGGGCAGGGCGGTCACTGAAGCTTTCTTT. Residues: CASSLAMGRAVTEAFF.

The rearrangement uses TRBV10-3 and TRBJ2-5; 7 bases align to TRBD2. The trim removed 2 bases at V and 1 base at J, leaving 7 bases unmatched. The germline CDR1 and CDR2 sequences are ENHRY and SYGVKD. The CDR3 extends over 16 amino acids. In DNA form, the CDR3 reads TGTGCCATCAGTGAGAGGTCGGGAGGACTCCAAGAGACCCAGTACTTC. This codes for CAISERSGGLQETQYF.

This clone was counted ten times or more. The rearrangement links TRBV9 to TRBJ2-1; 12 positions agree with TRBD2. This CDR3 comprises 17 residues. V gave up 3 bases and J gave up 0 bases; unmatched junction bases: 4. Looked up from germline, CDR1 is SGDLS and CDR2 is YYNGEE. The CDR3 coding sequence is TGTGCCAGCAGCGCACTAGCGGGAGGTCTCTCCTACAATGAGCAGTTCTTC. Protein: CASSALAGGLSYNEQFF.